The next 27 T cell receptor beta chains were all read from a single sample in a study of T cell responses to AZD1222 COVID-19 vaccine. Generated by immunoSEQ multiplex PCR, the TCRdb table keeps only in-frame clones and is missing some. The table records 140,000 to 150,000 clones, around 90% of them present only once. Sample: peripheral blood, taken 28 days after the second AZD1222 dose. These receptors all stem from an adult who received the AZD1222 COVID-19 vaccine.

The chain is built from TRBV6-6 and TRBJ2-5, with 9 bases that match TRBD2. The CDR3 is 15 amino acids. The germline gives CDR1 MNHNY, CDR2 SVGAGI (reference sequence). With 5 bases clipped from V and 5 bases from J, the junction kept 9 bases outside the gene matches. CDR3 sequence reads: CASSRSGGRIETQYF. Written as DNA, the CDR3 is TGTGCCAGCAGTAGAAGCGGGGGGAGAATTGAGACCCAGTACTTC.

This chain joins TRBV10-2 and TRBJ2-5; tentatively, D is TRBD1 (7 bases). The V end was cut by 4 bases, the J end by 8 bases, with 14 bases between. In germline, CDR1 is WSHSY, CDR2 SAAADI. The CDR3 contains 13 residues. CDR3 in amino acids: CASSGRGQTTQYF. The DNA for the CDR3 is TGCGCCAGCAGTGGGAGGGGACAGACTACCCAGTACTTC.

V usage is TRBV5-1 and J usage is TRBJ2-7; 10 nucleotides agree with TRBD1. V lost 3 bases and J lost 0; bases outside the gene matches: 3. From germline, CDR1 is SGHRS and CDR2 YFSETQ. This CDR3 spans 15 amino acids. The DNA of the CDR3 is TGCGCCAGCAGCTATGGGACAGGGGTCTCCTACGAGCAGTACTTC. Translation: CASSYGTGVSYEQYF.

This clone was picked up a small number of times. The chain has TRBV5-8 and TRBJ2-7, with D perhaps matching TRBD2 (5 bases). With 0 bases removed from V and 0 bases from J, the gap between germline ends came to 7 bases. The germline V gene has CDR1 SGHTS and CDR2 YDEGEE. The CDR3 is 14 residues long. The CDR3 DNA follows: TGTGCCAGCAGCTTGGTCCGGGGCTCCTACGAGCAGTACTTC. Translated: CASSLVRGSYEQYF.

The DNA for the CDR3 is TGTGCCAGCAGCCTAGGGACAGGGAGTGGGTATGGCTACACCTTC. Translation: CASSLGTGSGYGYTF. The rearrangement uses TRBV5-5 and TRBJ1-2, with 9 bases aligning to TRBD1. Germline loops: CDR1 SGHKS, CDR2 YYEKEE (reference sequence). This CDR3 has 15 amino acids. Trimming took 4 bases from V and 5 from J; bases not matched to a gene: 9.

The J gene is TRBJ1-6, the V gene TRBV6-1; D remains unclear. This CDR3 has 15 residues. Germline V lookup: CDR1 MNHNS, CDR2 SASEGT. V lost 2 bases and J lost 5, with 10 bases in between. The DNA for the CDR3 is TGTGCCAGCAGTGAACGCAGTGGCAATAATTCACCCCTCCACTTT. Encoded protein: CASSERSGNNSPLHF.

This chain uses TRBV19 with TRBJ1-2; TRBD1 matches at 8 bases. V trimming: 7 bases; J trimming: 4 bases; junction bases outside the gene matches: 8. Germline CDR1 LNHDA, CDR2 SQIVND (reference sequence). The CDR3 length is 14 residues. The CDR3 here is CASTPTGGFYGYTF. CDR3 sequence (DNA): TGTGCCAGTACCCCAACAGGGGGATTCTATGGCTACACCTTC.

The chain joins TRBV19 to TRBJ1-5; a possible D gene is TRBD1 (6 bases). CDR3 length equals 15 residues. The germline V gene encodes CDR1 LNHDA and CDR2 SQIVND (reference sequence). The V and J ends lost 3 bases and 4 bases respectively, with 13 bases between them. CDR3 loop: CASSISGQLNQPQHF. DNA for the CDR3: TGTGCCAGTAGTATTTCAGGACAGTTAAATCAGCCCCAGCATTTT. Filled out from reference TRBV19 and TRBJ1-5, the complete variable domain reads DGGITQSPKYLFRKEGQNVTLSCEQNLNHDAMYWYRQDPGQGLRLIYYSQIVNDFQKGDIAEGYSVSREKKESFPLTVTSAQKNPTAFYLCASSISGQLNQPQHFGDGTRLSIL.

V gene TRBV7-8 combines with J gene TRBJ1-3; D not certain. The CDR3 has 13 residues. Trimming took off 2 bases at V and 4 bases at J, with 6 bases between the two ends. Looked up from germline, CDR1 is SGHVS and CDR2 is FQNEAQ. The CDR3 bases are TGTGCCAGCAGCTTATTTAGGGGAAACACCATATATTTT. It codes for CASSLFRGNTIYF.

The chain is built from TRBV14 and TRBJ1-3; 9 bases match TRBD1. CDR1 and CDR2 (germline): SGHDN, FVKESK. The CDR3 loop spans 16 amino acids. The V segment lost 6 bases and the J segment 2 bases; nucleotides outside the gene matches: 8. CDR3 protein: CASSKRWDRAGNTIYF. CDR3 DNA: TGTGCCAGCAGTAAACGGTGGGACAGGGCTGGAAACACCATATATTTT.

CDR3 residues: CASSQRRKTGELFF. The DNA for the CDR3 is TGTGCCAGCAGCCAAAGACGAAAAACCGGGGAGCTGTTTTTT. The genes are TRBV3-1 (or the pseudogene TRBV3-2) and TRBJ2-2; D call uncertain. Trimming removed 2 bases from V and 5 bases from J, with 9 bases in between. The CDR3 runs to 14 residues. Germline CDR1 reads LGHDT; CDR2 reads YNNKEL (reference sequence).

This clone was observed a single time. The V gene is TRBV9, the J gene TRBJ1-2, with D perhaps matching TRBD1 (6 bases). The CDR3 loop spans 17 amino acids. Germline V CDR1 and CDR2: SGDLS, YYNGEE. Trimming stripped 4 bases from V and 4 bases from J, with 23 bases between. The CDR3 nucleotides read TGTGCCAGCAGCCCCCCCGGACAGCGACTATTTATCTATGGCTACACCTTC. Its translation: CASSPPGQRLFIYGYTF.

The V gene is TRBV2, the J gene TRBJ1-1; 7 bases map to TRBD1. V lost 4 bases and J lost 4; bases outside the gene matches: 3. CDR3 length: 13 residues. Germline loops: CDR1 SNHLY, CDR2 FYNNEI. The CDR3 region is CASSGQGGTEAFF. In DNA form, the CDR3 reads TGTGCCAGCAGTGGACAGGGAGGCACTGAAGCTTTCTTT.

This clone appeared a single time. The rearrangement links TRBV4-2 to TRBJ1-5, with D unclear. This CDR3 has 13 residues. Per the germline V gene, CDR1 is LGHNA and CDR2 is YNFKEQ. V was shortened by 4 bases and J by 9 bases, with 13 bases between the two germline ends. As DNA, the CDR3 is TGTGCCAGCAGCCCAAATAGTGGGTTGCCCCAGCATTTT. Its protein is CASSPNSGLPQHF.

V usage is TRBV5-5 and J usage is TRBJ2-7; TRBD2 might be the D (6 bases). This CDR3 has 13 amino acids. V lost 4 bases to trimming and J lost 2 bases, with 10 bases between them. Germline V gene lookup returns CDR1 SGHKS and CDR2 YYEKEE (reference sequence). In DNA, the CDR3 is TGTGCCAGCAGCCAGGGACTTCCCTACGAGCAGTACTTC. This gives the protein CASSQGLPYEQYF.

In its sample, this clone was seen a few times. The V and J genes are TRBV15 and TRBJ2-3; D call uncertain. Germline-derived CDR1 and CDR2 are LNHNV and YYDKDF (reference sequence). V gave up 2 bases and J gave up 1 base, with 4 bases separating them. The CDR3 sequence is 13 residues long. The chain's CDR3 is CATSRTGTDTQYF. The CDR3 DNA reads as TGTGCCACCAGCAGAACAGGCACAGATACGCAGTATTTT.

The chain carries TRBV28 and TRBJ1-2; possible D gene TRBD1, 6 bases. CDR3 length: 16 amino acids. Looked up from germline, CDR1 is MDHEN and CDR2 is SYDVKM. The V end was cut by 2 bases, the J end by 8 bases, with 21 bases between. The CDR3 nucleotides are TGTGCCAGCAGTTTAGCGGGGCAGGGGCCCATCTCGGGCTACACCTTC. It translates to CASSLAGQGPISGYTF.

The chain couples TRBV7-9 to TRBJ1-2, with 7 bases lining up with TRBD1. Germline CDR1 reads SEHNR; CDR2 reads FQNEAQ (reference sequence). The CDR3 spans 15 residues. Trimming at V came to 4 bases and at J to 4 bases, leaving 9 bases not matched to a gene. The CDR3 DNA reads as TGTGCCAGCAGCTCACAGGGGAGGGTGGGCTATGGCTACACCTTC. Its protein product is CASSSQGRVGYGYTF.

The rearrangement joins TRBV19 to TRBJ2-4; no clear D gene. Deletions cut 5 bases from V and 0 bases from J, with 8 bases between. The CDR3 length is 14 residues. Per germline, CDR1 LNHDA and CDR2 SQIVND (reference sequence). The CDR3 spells CASSHDLAKNIQYF. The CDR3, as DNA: TGTGCCAGTAGTCACGACCTAGCCAAAAACATTCAGTACTTC.

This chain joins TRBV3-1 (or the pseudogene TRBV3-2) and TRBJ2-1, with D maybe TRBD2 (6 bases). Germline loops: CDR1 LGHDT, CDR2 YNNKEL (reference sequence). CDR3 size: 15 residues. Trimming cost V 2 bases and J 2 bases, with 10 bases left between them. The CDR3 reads CASSQSGLTYNEQFF. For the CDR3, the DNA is TGTGCCAGCAGCCAATCGGGACTCACCTACAATGAGCAGTTCTTC.

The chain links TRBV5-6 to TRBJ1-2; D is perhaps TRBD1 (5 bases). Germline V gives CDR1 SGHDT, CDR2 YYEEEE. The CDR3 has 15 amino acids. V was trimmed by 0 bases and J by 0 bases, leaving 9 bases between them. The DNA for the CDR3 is TGTGCCAGCAGCTTGGTGGGGGACTCTAACTATGGCTACACCTTC. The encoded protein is CASSLVGDSNYGYTF.

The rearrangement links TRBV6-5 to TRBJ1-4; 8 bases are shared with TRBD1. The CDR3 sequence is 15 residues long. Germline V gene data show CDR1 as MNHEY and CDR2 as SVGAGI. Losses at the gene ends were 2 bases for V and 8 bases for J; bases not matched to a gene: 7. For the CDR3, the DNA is TGTGCCAGCAGTTACCGGGACAGGAGAGGCGAAAAACTGTTTTTT. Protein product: CASSYRDRRGEKLFF.

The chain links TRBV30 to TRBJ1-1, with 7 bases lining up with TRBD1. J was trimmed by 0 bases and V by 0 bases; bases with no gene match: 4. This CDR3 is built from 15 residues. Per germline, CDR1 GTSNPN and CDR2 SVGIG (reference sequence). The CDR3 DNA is TGTGCCTGGAGTGTAGGGGGGACAGTGAACACTGAAGCTTTCTTT. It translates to CAWSVGGTVNTEAFF. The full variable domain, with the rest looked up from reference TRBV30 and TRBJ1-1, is SQTIHQWPATLVQPVGSPLSLECTVEGTSNPNLYWYRQAAGRGLQLLFYSVGIGQISSEVPQNLSASRPQDRQFILSSKKLLLSDSGFYLCAWSVGGTVNTEAFFGQGTRLTVV.

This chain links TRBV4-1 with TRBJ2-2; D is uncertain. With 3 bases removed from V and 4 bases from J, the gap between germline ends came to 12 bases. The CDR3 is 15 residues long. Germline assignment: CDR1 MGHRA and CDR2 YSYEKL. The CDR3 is CASSQSPGSTGELFF. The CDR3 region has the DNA TGCGCCAGCAGCCAGAGCCCGGGCAGCACCGGGGAGCTGTTTTTT.

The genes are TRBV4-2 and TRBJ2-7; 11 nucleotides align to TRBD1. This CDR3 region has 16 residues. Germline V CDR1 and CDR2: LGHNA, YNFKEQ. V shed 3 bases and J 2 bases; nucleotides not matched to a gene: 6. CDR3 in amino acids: CASSQATGQGAYEQYF. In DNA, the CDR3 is TGTGCCAGCAGCCAGGCCACGGGACAGGGGGCCTACGAGCAGTACTTC.

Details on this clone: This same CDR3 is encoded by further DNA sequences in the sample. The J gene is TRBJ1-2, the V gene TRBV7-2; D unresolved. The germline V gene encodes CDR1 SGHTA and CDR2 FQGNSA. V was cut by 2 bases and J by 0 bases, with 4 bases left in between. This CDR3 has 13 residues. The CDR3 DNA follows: TGTGCCAGCAGCTTAACGGCTAACTATGGCTACACCTTC. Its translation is CASSLTANYGYTF.

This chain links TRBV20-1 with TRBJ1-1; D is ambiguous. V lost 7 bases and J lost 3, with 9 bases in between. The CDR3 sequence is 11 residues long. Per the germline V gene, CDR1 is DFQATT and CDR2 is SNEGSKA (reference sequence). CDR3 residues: CSGIRDTEAFF. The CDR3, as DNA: TGCAGTGGTATCCGGGACACTGAAGCTTTCTTT.